This passage covers 31 T cell receptor beta chains from one sample sequenced in a study of technical replicates of blood from a few donors. Some clones are missing from TCRdb's copy, which holds only in-frame ones; the method was immunoSEQ multiplex PCR. This sample yields roughly 80,000 clones, of which 90% to 95% are seen a single time; just under 0.25% belongs to the top ten. The material sequenced was T cells isolated from PBMCs. Receptors were obtained from a human donor in good health.

The rearrangement uses TRBV9 and TRBJ2-1; 8 positions match TRBD2. Trimming cost V 3 bases and J 8 bases; bases outside gene matches: 10. This CDR3 comprises 15 residues. CDR1 and CDR2 from the germline V gene are SGDLS and YYNGEE. DNA for the CDR3: TGTGCCAGCAGCGGTTCGGGGGGGCCACTCGATGAGCAGTTCTTC. This sequence encodes CASSGSGGPLDEQFF.

V and J are TRBV28 and TRBJ2-2; D perhaps matches TRBD1 (6 bases). The CDR3 covers 15 residues. CDR1 MDHEN and CDR2 SYDVKM come from the germline V gene. V was shortened by 1 base and J by 5 bases, with 11 bases between the two germline ends. CDR3 sequence (DNA): TGTGCCAGCAGTTTATCATTTAGGGGGACCGGGGAGCTGTTTTTT. Amino acids: CASSLSFRGTGELFF.

The rearrangement links TRBV13 to TRBJ2-7; 8 positions agree with TRBD1. Germline V gene lookup returns CDR1 PRHDT and CDR2 FYEKMQ (reference sequence). The V segment lost 3 bases and the J segment 4 bases; nucleotides outside the gene matches: 17. The CDR3 is 18 residues long. The CDR3, as DNA: TGTGCCAGCAGCTTTATACAGGGGGATCCCCTCAGTCTTTACGAGCAGTACTTC. Translating it yields CASSFIQGDPLSLYEQYF. Full variable domain (remainder filled in from reference TRBV13 and TRBJ2-7): AAGVIQSPRHLIKEKRETATLKCYPIPRHDTVYWYQQGPGQDPQFLISFYEKMQSDKGSIPDRFSAQQFSDYHSELNMSSLELGDSALYFCASSFIQGDPLSLYEQYFGPGTRLTVT.

This chain links TRBV14 with TRBJ2-7; maybe TRBD1 (6 bases). Trimming left V 3 bases short and J 3 bases short, with 15 bases between. Germline lookup yields CDR1 SGHDN and CDR2 FVKESK. The CDR3 contains 15 residues. The CDR3 bases are TGTGCCAGCAGCCATACAGGGCCGTTGATCTACGAGCAGTACTTC. As protein: CASSHTGPLIYEQYF.

J is TRBJ2-3 and V is TRBV11-2; the D gene is possibly TRBD1 (6 bases). V dropped 4 bases and J dropped 6 bases, with 17 bases sitting between them. This CDR3 is 15 amino acids long. Germline values: CDR1 SGHAT, CDR2 FQNNGV. The CDR3: CASSSALYRDDTQYF. In DNA form, the CDR3 reads TGTGCCAGCAGCTCGGCCCTATACAGGGATGATACGCAGTATTTT. The full variable domain, completed using reference TRBV11-2 and TRBJ2-3, is EAGVAQSPRYKIIEKRQSVAFWCNPISGHATLYWYQQILGQGPKLLIQFQNNGVVDDSQLPKDRFSAERLKGVDSTLKIQPAKLEDSAVYLCASSSALYRDDTQYFGPGTRLTVL.

The V and J genes are TRBV15 and TRBJ2-2, with 9 bases that match TRBD2. The CDR3 consists of 16 residues. J was trimmed by 10 bases and V by 1 base; bases with no gene match: 10. Germline CDR1 LNHNV, CDR2 YYDKDF (reference sequence). The chain's CDR3 is CATSRAGTSLIEELFF. CDR3 coding DNA: TGTGCCACCAGCAGAGCCGGGACTAGCCTAATTGAGGAGCTGTTTTTT.

The chain uses TRBV7-8 and TRBJ1-1; 8 nucleotides match TRBD1. Germline CDR1 reads SGHVS; CDR2 reads FQNEAQ. This CDR3 is built from 14 residues. V trimming: 5 bases; J trimming: 4 bases; junction bases outside the gene matches: 6. DNA for the CDR3: TGTGCCAGCAGCCGGCAGGGGGCGGCCACTGAAGCTTTCTTT. This codes for CASSRQGAATEAFF.

J is TRBJ2-2 and V is TRBV15, with a tentative D call TRBD2 (5 bases). Germline loops: CDR1 LNHNV, CDR2 YYDKDF (reference sequence). CDR3 size: 16 residues. Trimming pared 3 bases from V and 6 bases from J, leaving 17 bases between. The CDR3 here is CATSRDGLLGSGELFF. DNA for the CDR3: TGTGCCACCAGCAGGGACGGACTCCTCGGATCCGGGGAGCTGTTTTTT.

This clone has only one observation. The J gene is TRBJ2-1, the V gene TRBV10-1; 9 bases align to TRBD1. The CDR3 runs 17 residues. Germline CDR1 and CDR2: WNHNN and SYGVQD (reference sequence). With V trimmed by 4 bases and J by 6 bases, 13 bases remained unmatched. This CDR3 reads CASSGRSRDRDSNEQFF. The DNA for the CDR3 is TGCGCCAGCAGTGGTCGGTCCCGGGACAGGGATTCCAATGAGCAGTTCTTC.

The V call is TRBV5-6, the J call TRBJ2-3, with a weak D call TRBD2 (5 bases). The CDR3 is made up of 15 amino acids. Trimming shortened V by 0 bases and J by 4 bases, and 12 bases separated the two germline ends. The germline gives CDR1 SGHDT, CDR2 YYEEEE. The CDR3 sequence: CASSLENRGADTQYF. CDR3 bases: TGTGCCAGCAGCTTGGAGAACCGGGGAGCAGATACGCAGTATTTT.

This clone showed up just once. The rearrangement links TRBV5-6 to TRBJ2-7; 9 nucleotides match TRBD2. The germline V gene encodes CDR1 SGHDT and CDR2 YYEEEE. CDR3 length: 15 amino acids. J lost 4 bases, V lost 1 base, and 6 bases had no gene match. Written as DNA, the CDR3 is TGTGCCAGCAGCTTGACAGCGCGGGAGGGTTACGAGCAGTACTTC. Amino acids: CASSLTAREGYEQYF. The full variable domain, its missing parts supplied by reference TRBV5-6 and TRBJ2-7, is DAGVTQSPTHLIKTRGQQVTLRCSPKSGHDTVSWYQQALGQGPQFIFQYYEEEERQRGNFPDRFSGHQFPNYSSELNVNALLLGDSALYLCASSLTAREGYEQYFGPGTRLTVT.

The chain has TRBV28 and TRBJ2-4; 8 nucleotides match TRBD2. J gave up 5 bases and V 1 base, and 1 base lay outside the gene matches. Germline V gene data show CDR1 as MDHEN and CDR2 as SYDVKM. CDR3 size: 14 residues. The CDR3 loop reads CASSLSGGENIQYF. Here the CDR3 DNA reads TGTGCCAGCAGTTTATCCGGGGGGGAAAACATTCAGTACTTC.

The chain uses TRBV7-9 and TRBJ1-2; D is undetermined. The V and J ends lost 8 bases and 8 bases respectively, with 24 bases between them. This CDR3 is built from 15 residues. Germline assignment: CDR1 SEHNR and CDR2 FQNEAQ (reference sequence). The CDR3: CASSLDLGRSEGYTF. In DNA form, the CDR3 reads TGTGCCAGCTCCCTTGATCTTGGAAGGTCGGAGGGCTACACCTTC.

V gene TRBV7-9 combines with J gene TRBJ1-2; no reliable D call. Trimming cost V 1 base and J 6 bases, with 3 bases left between them. Germline CDR1 and CDR2: SEHNR and FQNEAQ (reference sequence). The CDR3 has 11 amino acids. CDR3 nucleotides: TGTGCCAGCAGCTTAGTAGATGGCTACACCTTC. Its protein product is CASSLVDGYTF. Complete variable domain (other parts from reference TRBV7-9 and TRBJ1-2): DTGVSQNPRHKITKRGQNVTFRCDPISEHNRLYWYRQTLGQGPEFLTYFQNEAQLEKSRLLSDRFSAERPKGSFSTLEIQRTEQGDSAMYLCASSLVDGYTFGSGTRLTVV.

The J gene is TRBJ2-1, the V gene TRBV11-3; 7 bases match TRBD2. V lost 1 base, J lost 3 bases, and 12 bases stayed unmatched. In germline, CDR1 is SGHNT, CDR2 YENEEA. The CDR3 loop spans 18 amino acids. CDR3 coding DNA: TGTGCCAGCAGCTTAGCGGTAGGCGGGAGAGGCTACTACAATGAGCAGTTCTTC. Its translation is CASSLAVGGRGYYNEQFF.

V and J are TRBV28 and TRBJ1-1, with D possibly matching TRBD1 (5 bases). Germline CDR1 MDHEN, CDR2 SYDVKM. This CDR3 comprises 13 residues. Between the trimmed V and J ends, which lost 6 bases and 7 bases, there was a span of 15 bases. The CDR3 DNA follows: TGTGCCAGCAGACCCGAACCCCAGGGTGAAGCTTTCTTT. This codes for CASRPEPQGEAFF. The full variable domain, rest sourced from reference TRBV28 and TRBJ1-1, is DVKVTQSSRYLVKRTGEKVFLECVQDMDHENMFWYRQDPGLGLRLIYFSYDVKMKEKGDIPEGYSVSREKKERFSLILESASTNQTSMYLCASRPEPQGEAFFGQGTRLTVV.

The chain is built from TRBV19 and TRBJ1-1, with 8 bases aligning to TRBD1. The ends lost 7 bases at V and 1 base at J; junction bases unmatched: 8. The CDR3 contains 15 residues. The germline CDR1 and CDR2 sequences are LNHDA and SQIVND (reference sequence). As DNA, the CDR3 is TGTGCCAGTAAGACCCGGGGACAGGCGAACACTGAAGCTTTCTTT. This encodes CASKTRGQANTEAFF.

This chain connects TRBV13 to TRBJ1-5, with D unclear. The CDR3 totals 12 residues. The germline gives CDR1 PRHDT, CDR2 FYEKMQ (reference sequence). V lost 5 bases and J lost 8, with 10 bases in between. The CDR3 sequence is CASSEGREPQHF. DNA for the CDR3: TGTGCCAGCAGCGAGGGTCGGGAGCCCCAGCATTTT.

This chain joins TRBV25-1 and TRBJ1-6; D call uncertain. CDR3 size: 12 residues. The germline V gene encodes CDR1 MGHDK and CDR2 SYGVNS. V lost 2 bases and J 16 bases, leaving 12 bases between the germline ends. As DNA, the CDR3 is TGTGCCAGCAGTGAACGAGAGTCTCTACTCCACTTT. Residues: CASSERESLLHF. Full variable domain (remainder filled in from reference TRBV25-1 and TRBJ1-6): EADIYQTPRYLVIGTGKKITLECSQTMGHDKMYWYQQDPGMELHLIHYSYGVNSTEKGDLSSESTVSRIRTEHFPLTLESARPSHTSQYLCASSERESLLHFGNGTRLTVT.

This clone was picked up one time. V is TRBV11-3 and J is TRBJ2-1; D may be TRBD1 (6 bases). The CDR3 loop spans 15 amino acids. Trimming cost V 1 base and J 9 bases, with 16 bases left between them. CDR1 is SGHNT and CDR2 is YENEEA in the germline V gene. DNA of the CDR3: TGTGCCAGCAGCTTAGCAGGGGCTAGCTTTCTTGAGCAGTTCTTC. Its translation: CASSLAGASFLEQFF.

CDR3 amino acids: CASSEQTGGGEQYF. The CDR3 region has the DNA TGTGCCAGCAGTGAACAAACAGGGGGCGGCGAGCAGTACTTC. The chain carries TRBV6-1 and TRBJ2-7, with TRBD1 matching over 9 bases. The germline CDR1 and CDR2 sequences are MNHNS and SASEGT. The V and J ends lost 2 bases and 6 bases, in that order; junction bases with no gene match: 5. The CDR3 totals 14 residues.

V is TRBV13 and J is TRBJ2-7; TRBD2 aligns across 7 bases. This CDR3 has 18 amino acids. Per the germline V gene, CDR1 is PRHDT and CDR2 is FYEKMQ (reference sequence). Germline trimming cut 5 bases from V and 3 bases from J; bases unmatched to any gene: 19. CDR3 amino acids: CASSAVPPAGGRDYEQYF. In DNA form, the CDR3 reads TGTGCCAGCAGCGCAGTCCCCCCCGCCGGTGGGAGGGACTACGAGCAGTACTTC.

The J gene is TRBJ2-7, the V gene TRBV6-5; D possibly corresponds to TRBD1 (8 bases). The CDR3 loop spans 14 amino acids. Germline lookup yields CDR1 MNHEY and CDR2 SVGAGI. Trimming removed 2 bases from V and 2 bases from J, with 10 bases in between. The CDR3 sequence is CASSYTGGAYEQYF. CDR3 nucleotide sequence: TGTGCCAGCAGTTACACAGGGGGGGCCTACGAGCAGTACTTC.

V gene TRBV6-5 combines with J gene TRBJ1-6, with D unresolved. The germline V and J ends were trimmed by 2 bases and 10 bases, with 6 bases remaining between them. The CDR3 sequence is 12 residues long. Germline CDR1 MNHEY, CDR2 SVGAGI. This chain's CDR3 is CASSYRGSPLHF. The CDR3, as DNA: TGTGCCAGCAGTTACCGCGGATCACCCCTCCACTTT.

This clone was observed a handful of times. The rearrangement joins TRBV28 to TRBJ1-5; D is unresolved. CDR1 is MDHEN and CDR2 is SYDVKM in the germline V gene. Trimming removed 5 bases from V and 2 bases from J, with 13 bases in between. The CDR3 loop spans 15 amino acids. In nucleotides, the CDR3 is TGTGCCAGCAGTCTTAGCGGTGGGGGCAATCAGCCCCAGCATTTT. It codes for CASSLSGGGNQPQHF.

This clone was observed a few times. This rearrangement joins TRBV7-9 to TRBJ1-4; 10 bases agree with TRBD1. The CDR3 consists of 15 residues. Germline trimming cut 5 bases from V and 5 bases from J; bases unmatched to any gene: 5. From germline, CDR1 is SEHNR and CDR2 FQNEAQ (reference sequence). CDR3 residues: CASSRGTGENEKLFF. In DNA form, the CDR3 reads TGTGCCAGCAGCAGAGGGACAGGGGAAAATGAAAAACTGTTTTTT. Combining the CDR3 with reference TRBV7-9 and TRBJ1-4 gives the whole variable domain DTGVSQNPRHKITKRGQNVTFRCDPISEHNRLYWYRQTLGQGPEFLTYFQNEAQLEKSRLLSDRFSAERPKGSFSTLEIQRTEQGDSAMYLCASSRGTGENEKLFFGSGTQLSVL.

The chain links TRBV28 to TRBJ2-1; 14 bases map to TRBD2. The CDR3 length is 15 residues. CDR1 and CDR2 (germline): MDHEN, SYDVKM. Trimming removed 5 bases from V and 9 bases from J; junction bases left unmatched: 6. CDR3 DNA: TGTGCCAGCAGTACGGGACTAGCGGGAGTTGGTGAGCAGTTCTTC. Its protein is CASSTGLAGVGEQFF.

The gene calls are TRBV5-1 and TRBJ1-5; no clear D gene. This CDR3 spans 13 amino acids. V lost 0 bases, J lost 3 bases, and 4 bases lay in between. Germline values: CDR1 SGHRS, CDR2 YFSETQ. CDR3 region: CASSLGANQPQHF. CDR3 coding DNA: TGCGCCAGCAGCTTGGGAGCCAATCAGCCCCAGCATTTT.

The sample holds one count of this clone. The V gene is TRBV4-1, the J gene TRBJ2-7; D might be TRBD1 (6 bases). Trimming removed 0 bases from V and 3 bases from J, with 15 bases in between. Germline CDR1 and CDR2: MGHRA and YSYEKL. This CDR3 region has 16 residues. CDR3 protein: CASSQDDKGDSYEQYF. Written as DNA, the CDR3 is TGCGCCAGCAGCCAAGATGACAAGGGGGATAGCTACGAGCAGTACTTC.

J is TRBJ2-7 and V is TRBV5-1; TRBD1 is a possible D gene (7 bases). V lost 3 bases to trimming and J lost 4 bases, with 8 bases between them. This CDR3 is built from 12 residues. Germline V CDR1 and CDR2: SGHRS, YFSETQ. The CDR3 loop reads CASSSGGYEQYF. DNA for the CDR3: TGCGCCAGCAGCTCAGGGGGGTACGAGCAGTACTTC.

V is TRBV5-6 and J is TRBJ2-1, with 12 bases fitting TRBD2. From germline, CDR1 is SGHDT and CDR2 YYEEEE. There are 17 residues in the CDR3. V dropped 3 bases and J dropped 8; count of bases not matched to a gene: 12. CDR3 in DNA: TGTGCCAGCAGCTCCCCTAGCGGGAGGGCCAAAGCAGATGAGCAGTTCTTC. Encoded protein: CASSSPSGRAKADEQFF.